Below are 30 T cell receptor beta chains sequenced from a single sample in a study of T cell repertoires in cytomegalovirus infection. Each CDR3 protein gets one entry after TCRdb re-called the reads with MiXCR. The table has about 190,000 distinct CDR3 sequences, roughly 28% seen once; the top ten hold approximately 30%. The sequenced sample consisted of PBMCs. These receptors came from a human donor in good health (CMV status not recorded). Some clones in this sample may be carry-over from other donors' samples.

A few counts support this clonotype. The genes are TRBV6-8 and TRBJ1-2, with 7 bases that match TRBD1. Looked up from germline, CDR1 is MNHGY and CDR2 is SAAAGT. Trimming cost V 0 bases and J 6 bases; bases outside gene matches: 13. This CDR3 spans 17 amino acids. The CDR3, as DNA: TGTGCCAGCAGTTACTCCTCGTCATCGGAGGGGGCGGATGGCTACACCTTC. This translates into CASSYSSSSEGADGYTF.

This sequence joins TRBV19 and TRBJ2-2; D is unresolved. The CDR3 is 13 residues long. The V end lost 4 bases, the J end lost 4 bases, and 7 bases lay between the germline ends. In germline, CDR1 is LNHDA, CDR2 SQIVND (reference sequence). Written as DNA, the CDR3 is TGTGCCAGTAGTAGCTTGGGCACCGGGGAGCTGTTTTTT. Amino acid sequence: CASSSLGTGELFF.

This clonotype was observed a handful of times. CDR3 DNA sequence: TGTGCCAGCAGTGGATCCCCGGGGGCCAACGTCCTGACTTTC. As protein: CASSGSPGANVLTF. The chain joins TRBV6-4 to TRBJ2-6; D not resolved. The ends were cut back, 4 bases at V and 4 bases at J, with 8 bases in the middle. CDR3 length: 14 amino acids. The germline CDR1 and CDR2 sequences are MRHNA and SNTAGT.

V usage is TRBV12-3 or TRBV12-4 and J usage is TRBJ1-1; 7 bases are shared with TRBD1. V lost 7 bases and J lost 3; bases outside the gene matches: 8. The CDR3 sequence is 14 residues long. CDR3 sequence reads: CASKGAPRYTEAFF. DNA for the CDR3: TGTGCCAGCAAGGGGGCCCCGAGGTACACTGAAGCTTTCTTT.

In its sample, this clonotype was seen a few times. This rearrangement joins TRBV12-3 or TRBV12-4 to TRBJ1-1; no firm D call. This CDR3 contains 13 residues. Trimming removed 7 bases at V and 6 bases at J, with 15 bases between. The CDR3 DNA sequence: TGTGCCAGCACCAGGACGGGGAAATCTGAAGCTTTCTTT. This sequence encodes CASTRTGKSEAFF.

CDR3 sequence reads: CASTTSEVQRGEQFF. The CDR3 region has the DNA TGCGCCAGCACTACCTCCGAGGTGCAGCGGGGTGAGCAGTTCTTC. This chain joins TRBV5-1 and TRBJ2-1, with 7 bases fitting TRBD2. Germline V gene data show CDR1 as SGHRS and CDR2 as YFSETQ. The CDR3 is 15 residues long. The junction had 15 bases not matched to a gene; V was cut back by 6 bases and J by 9 bases.

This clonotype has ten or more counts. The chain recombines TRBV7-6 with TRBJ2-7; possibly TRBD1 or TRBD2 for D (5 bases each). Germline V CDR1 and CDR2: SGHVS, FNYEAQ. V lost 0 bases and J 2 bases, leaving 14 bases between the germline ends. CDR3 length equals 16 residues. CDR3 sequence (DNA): TGTGCCAGCAGCTTAGCGGTCGGGGCTACAACCTACGAGCAGTACTTC. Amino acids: CASSLAVGATTYEQYF. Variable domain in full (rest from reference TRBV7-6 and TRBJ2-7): GAGVSQSPRYKVTKRGQDVALRCDPISGHVSLYWYRQALGQGPEFLTYFNYEAQQDKSGLPNDRFSAERPEGSISTLTIQRTEQRDSAMYRCASSLAVGATTYEQYFGPGTRLTVT.

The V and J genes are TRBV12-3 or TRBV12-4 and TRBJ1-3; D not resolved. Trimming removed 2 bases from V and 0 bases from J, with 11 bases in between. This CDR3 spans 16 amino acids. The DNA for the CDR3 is TGTGCCAGCAGTTTAAAGGCGCCTATCTCTGGAAACACCATATATTTT. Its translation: CASSLKAPISGNTIYF.

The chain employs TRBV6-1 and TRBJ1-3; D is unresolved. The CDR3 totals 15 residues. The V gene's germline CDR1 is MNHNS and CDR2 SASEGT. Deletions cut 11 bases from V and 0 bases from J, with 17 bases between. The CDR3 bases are TGTGCCTCCTGGCGGGCAGGATACTCTGGAAACACCATATATTTT. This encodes CASWRAGYSGNTIYF.

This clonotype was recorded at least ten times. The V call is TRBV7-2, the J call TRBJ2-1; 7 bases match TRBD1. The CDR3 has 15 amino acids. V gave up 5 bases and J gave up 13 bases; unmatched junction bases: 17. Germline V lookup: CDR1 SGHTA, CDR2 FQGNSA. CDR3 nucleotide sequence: TGTGCCAGCAGCCCAATCCTCCGAGAGGGGGCAGGACAGTTCTTC. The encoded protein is CASSPILREGAGQFF.

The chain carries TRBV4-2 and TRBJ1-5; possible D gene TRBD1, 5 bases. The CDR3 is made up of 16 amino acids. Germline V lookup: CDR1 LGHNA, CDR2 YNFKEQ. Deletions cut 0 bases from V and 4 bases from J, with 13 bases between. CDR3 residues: CASSQDRRAPNQPQHF. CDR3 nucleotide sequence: TGTGCCAGCAGCCAAGACCGCAGGGCCCCTAATCAGCCCCAGCATTTT.

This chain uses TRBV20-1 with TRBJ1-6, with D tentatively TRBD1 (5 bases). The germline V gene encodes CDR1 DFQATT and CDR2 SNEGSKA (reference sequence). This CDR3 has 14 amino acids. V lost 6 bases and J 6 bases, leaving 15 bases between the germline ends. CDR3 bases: TGCAGTGCCACCTCGGGACTGATTAATTCACCCCTCCACTTT. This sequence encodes CSATSGLINSPLHF.

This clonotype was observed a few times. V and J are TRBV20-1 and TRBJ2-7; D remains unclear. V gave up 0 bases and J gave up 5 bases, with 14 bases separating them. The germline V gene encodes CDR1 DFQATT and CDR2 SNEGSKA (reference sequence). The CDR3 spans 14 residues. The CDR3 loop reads CSARDRSPRNEQYF. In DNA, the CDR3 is TGCAGTGCTAGAGATCGGTCGCCTAGGAACGAGCAGTACTTC.

The DNA of the CDR3 is TGTGCCAGCATGGGACTAGCGGTCTTGAGCTCCTACAATGAGCAGTTCTTC. Translated, it gives CASMGLAVLSSYNEQFF. The rearrangement joins TRBV28 to TRBJ2-1; 11 positions match TRBD2. CDR1 is MDHEN, CDR2 SYDVKM, per germline. The V and J ends lost 7 bases and 0 bases, in that order; junction bases with no gene match: 8. The CDR3 sequence is 17 residues long.

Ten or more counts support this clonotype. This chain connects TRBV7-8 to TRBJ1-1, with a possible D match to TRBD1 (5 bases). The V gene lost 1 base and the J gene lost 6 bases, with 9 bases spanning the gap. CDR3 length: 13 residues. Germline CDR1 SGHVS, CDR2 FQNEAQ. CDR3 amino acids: CASSLGAGAEAFF. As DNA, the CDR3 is TGTGCCAGCAGCTTAGGGGCGGGGGCTGAAGCTTTCTTT.

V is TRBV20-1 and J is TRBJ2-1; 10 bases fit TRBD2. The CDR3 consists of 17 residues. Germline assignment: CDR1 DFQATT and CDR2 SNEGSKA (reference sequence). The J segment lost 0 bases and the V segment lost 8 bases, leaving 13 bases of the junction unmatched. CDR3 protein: CSPRSLAGAGSYNEQFF. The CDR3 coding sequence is TGCAGTCCCAGGAGTCTAGCGGGGGCCGGCTCCTACAATGAGCAGTTCTTC.

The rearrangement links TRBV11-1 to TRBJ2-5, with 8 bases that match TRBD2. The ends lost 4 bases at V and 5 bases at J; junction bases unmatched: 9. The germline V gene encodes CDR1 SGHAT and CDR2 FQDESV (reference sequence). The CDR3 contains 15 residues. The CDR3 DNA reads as TGTGCCAGCAGCTCAGAAAATAGCGGGGCGGAGACCCAGTACTTC. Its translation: CASSSENSGAETQYF.

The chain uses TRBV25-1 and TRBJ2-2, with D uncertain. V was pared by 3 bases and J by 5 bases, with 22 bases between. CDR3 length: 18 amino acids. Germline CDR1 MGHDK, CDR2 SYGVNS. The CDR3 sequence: CASSEVNSEGPRTGELFF. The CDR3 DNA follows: TGTGCCAGCAGTGAGGTTAACAGTGAAGGCCCGAGGACCGGGGAGCTGTTTTTT.

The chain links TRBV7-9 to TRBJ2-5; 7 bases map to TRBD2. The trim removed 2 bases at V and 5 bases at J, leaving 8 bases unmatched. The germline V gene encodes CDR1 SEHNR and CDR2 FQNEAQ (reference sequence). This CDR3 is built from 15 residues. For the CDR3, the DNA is TGTGCCAGCAGCTTATGGGACCGGGAGGTGGAGACCCAGTACTTC. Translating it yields CASSLWDREVETQYF.

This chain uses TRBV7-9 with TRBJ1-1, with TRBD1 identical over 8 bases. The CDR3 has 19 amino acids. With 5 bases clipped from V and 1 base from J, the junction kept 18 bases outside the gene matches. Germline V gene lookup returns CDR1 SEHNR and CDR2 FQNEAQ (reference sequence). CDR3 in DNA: TGTGCCAGCAGCCGAGAGGGGACAGGCCTTCGGGGGACGAACACTGAAGCTTTCTTT. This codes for CASSREGTGLRGTNTEAFF.

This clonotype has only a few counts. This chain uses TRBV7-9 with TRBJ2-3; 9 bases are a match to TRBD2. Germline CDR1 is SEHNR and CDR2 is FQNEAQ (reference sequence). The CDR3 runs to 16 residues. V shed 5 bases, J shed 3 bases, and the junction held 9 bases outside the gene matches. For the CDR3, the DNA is TGTGCCAGCAGCCCGGGCGGGGGGGCGTGGACAGATACGCAGTATTTT. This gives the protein CASSPGGGAWTDTQYF.

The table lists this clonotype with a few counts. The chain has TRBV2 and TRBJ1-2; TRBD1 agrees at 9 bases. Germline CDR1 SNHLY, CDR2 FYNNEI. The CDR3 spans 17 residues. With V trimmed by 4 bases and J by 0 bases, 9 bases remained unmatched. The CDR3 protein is CASSVLPGQGANYGYTF. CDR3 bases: TGTGCCAGCAGTGTCCTCCCGGGACAGGGCGCTAACTATGGCTACACCTTC.

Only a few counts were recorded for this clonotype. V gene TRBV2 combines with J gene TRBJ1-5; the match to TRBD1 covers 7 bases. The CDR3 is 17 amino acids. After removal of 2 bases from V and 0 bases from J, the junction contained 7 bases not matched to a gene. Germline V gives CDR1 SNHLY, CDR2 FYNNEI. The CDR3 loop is CASSESHRGYSNQPQHF. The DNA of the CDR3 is TGTGCCAGCAGTGAATCCCACAGGGGCTATAGCAATCAGCCCCAGCATTTT.

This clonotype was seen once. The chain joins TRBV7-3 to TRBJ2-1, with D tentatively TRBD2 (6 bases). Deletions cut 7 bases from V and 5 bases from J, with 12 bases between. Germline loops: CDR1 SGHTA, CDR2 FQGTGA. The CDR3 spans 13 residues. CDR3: CASTDGGNNEQFF. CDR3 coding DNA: TGTGCCAGCACTGACGGAGGGAACAATGAGCAGTTCTTC.

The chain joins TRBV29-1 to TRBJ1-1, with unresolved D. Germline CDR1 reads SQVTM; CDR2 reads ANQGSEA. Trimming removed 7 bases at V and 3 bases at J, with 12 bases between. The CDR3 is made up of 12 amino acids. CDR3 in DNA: TGCAGCGCCCTCCGGCAGGACACTGAAGCTTTCTTT. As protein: CSALRQDTEAFF.

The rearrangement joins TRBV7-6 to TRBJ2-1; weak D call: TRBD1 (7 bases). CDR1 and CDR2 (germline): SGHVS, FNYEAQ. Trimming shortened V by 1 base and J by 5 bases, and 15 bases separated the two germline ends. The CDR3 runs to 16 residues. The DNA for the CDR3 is TGTGCCAGCAGCTTAGACCTCAGGGGGAGGAACAATGAGCAGTTCTTC. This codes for CASSLDLRGRNNEQFF.

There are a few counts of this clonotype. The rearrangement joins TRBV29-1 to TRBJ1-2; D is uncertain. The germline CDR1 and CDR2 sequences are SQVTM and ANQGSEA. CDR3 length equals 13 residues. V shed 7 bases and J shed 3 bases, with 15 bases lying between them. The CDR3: CSAREDWDYGYTF. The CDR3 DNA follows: TGCAGCGCGCGGGAGGATTGGGACTATGGCTACACCTTC. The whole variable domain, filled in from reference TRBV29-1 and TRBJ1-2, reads SAVISQKPSRDICQRGTSLTIQCQVDSQVTMMFWYRQQPGQSLTLIATANQGSEATYESGFVIDKFPISRPNLTFSTLTVSNMSPEDSSIYLCSAREDWDYGYTFGSGTRLTVV.

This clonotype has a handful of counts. For the CDR3, the DNA is TGTGCCAGCAGCCCACCGATCGGTGGCTACACCTTC. The encoded protein is CASSPPIGGYTF. The J gene is TRBJ1-2, the V gene TRBV7-2; D is ambiguous. There are 12 residues in the CDR3. Per germline, CDR1 SGHTA and CDR2 FQGNSA. V shed 5 bases and J shed 7 bases, with 11 bases lying between them.

CDR3 DNA sequence: TGTGCCAGCACCACCATAGCGTTGCGCAATGAGCAGTTCTTC. Its protein product is CASTTIALRNEQFF. The chain carries TRBV7-2 and TRBJ2-1; tentative D call: TRBD2 (5 bases). V lost 7 bases and J 6 bases, leaving 16 bases between the germline ends. Germline V CDR1 and CDR2: SGHTA, FQGNSA. The CDR3 loop spans 14 amino acids.

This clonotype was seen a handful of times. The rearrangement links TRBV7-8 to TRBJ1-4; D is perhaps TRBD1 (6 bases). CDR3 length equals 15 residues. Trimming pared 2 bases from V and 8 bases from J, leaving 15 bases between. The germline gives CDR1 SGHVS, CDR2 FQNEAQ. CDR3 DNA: TGTGCCAGCAGCTTACAATCAGGGGCGGGGGAAAAACTGTTTTTT. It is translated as CASSLQSGAGEKLFF.